The T cell receptor (beta chain) under discussion was sequenced for a study of shared clonotypes between healthy human individuals. Comment on this clone: At the DNA level, this CDR3 is encoded by other sequences in the same sample as well.

It was CD45RO-negative cells, positively selected for CCR7, that made up naive CD8 cells, with terminally differentiated effector memory CD45RA+ cells excluded. This CDR3 is built from 13 residues. V was pared by 0 bases and J by 1 base, with 2 bases between. Germline CDR1 is SGDLS and CDR2 is YYNGEE. Each PCR replicate from the sorted subsets contained about 200 ng DNA, which is about 30,000 T cell genomes. TCRdb's copy holds only in-frame clones and misses some; the assay was immunoSEQ multiplex PCR. The repertoire consists of around 1,900,000 clones, with 85% to 95% occurring once and the leading ten covering about 1.7%.

The V gene is TRBV9, the J gene TRBJ1-3, with D unresolved. Sequences were obtained from naive CD8+ T cells from PBMCs. The receptor was isolated from a young man in good health. Some clones in this sample may be carry-over from other donors' samples. The CDR3 coding sequence is TGTGCCAGCAGCGTAGGTTCTGGAAACACCATATATTTT. This encodes CASSVGSGNTIYF.